These T cell receptor beta chains were read from a single sample in a study of T cells in Graves' hyperthyroidism and ophthalmopathy. TCRdb redid the calling of the multiplex PCR reads with MiXCR, one entry per CDR3 protein. The sample has approximately 620,000 distinct CDR3 sequences; approximately 15% are singletons. The sequencing input was blood. The receptors derive from a woman aged 25 to 39 with Graves' hyperthyroidism that later progressed to Graves' ophthalmopathy. CDR3s leave out the opening cysteine and the closing phenylalanine or tryptophan.

>TRBV7-9|14
ASSFSGQAPQETQY
>TRBV6-2/TRBV6-3|13
ASSYGLADQETQY
>TRBV11-1|13
ASKPLLADTGELF
>TRBV29-1|10
SVEDHRDTQY
>TRBV6-1|11
ASSDAGRTEAF
>TRBV28|11
ASTLIGTSEQY
>TRBV7-8|14
ASIQPGQDLPDTQY
>TRBV12-3/TRBV12-4|12
ASSSYRGQETQY
>TRBV28|11
AILGLLRGGYT
>TRBV20-1|14
SARGRDMYLNNEAF
>TRBV7-3|15
ASSFTGTGASGNTIY
>TRBV19|13
ASSKTGSSYNEQF
>TRBV27|12
ASSPLQGLGEQF
>TRBV6-1|11
ASSRGLAEQQY
>TRBV5-1|14
ASSFSGRALTDTQY
>TRBV7-2|9
ASSLTDEQF
>TRBV7-3|15
ASSLMGHNSGANVLT
>TRBV10-3|11
AISEVREETQY
>TRBV11-2|13
ASSLWEGGYNEQF
>TRBV5-1|12
ASSLGDSSEKLF
>TRBV11-3|13
ASSFAPRGQETQY
>TRBV12-3/TRBV12-4|9
ASSVGNTIY
>TRBV5-1|12
ASSFSERQETQY
>TRBV6-5|11
ASSYSGPNEQF
>TRBV7-2|15
ASITGTGGAGVYGYT
>TRBV18|13
ASSPMGTATYEQY
>TRBV10-2|12
ASSEAGQVDGYT
>TRBV5-4|14
ASSLETSGLTDTQY
>TRBV12-3/TRBV12-4|14
ASSPPTGATGNTIY
>TRBV5-1|16
ASSSEPGQGMESEKLF
>TRBV11-3|18
ASSFYICSGTGTASYEQY
>TRBV7-3|13
ASSLTIRSTDTQY
>TRBV27|11
ASSSGQGSGYT
>TRBV12-3/TRBV12-4|12
ASTAGWASYEQY
>TRBV24-1|12
ATSDPRERHEQY
>TRBV3-1|13
ASSTRDSPNYGYT
>TRBV18|12
ASSPGTGRDTQY
>TRBV19|13
ASGPYARGQAEQY
>TRBV27|12
ASSKSGSTDTQY
>TRBV20-1|11
SAMDRDSYEQY
>TRBV18|12
ASSPPTRISEQF